A selection of T cell receptor beta chains follows, all from one sample in a study of T cell responses to AZD1222 COVID-19 vaccine. Clones were read by immunoSEQ multiplex PCR, and TCRdb kept only the in-frame ones, dropping some. The table includes some 130,000 clones, around 90% detected once. The source material was peripheral blood, sampled on day 0 of MenACWY control vaccination. These receptor sequences come from an adult in good health. CDR3s include the opening cysteine and the closing phenylalanine or tryptophan. The D gene is left open where the match is weak. The size entry is marked missing in some rows and otherwise reads once, few, many or a size class.

V gene	clone size	J gene	D gene	CDR3 DNA	CDR3 protein
TRBV5-1	.	TRBJ2-6	.	TGCGCCAGCAGCTTTGGATTCTCTGGGGCCAACGTCCTGACTTTC	CASSFGFSGANVLTF
TRBV18	.	TRBJ2-7	.	TGTGCCAGCTCACCACTCGGCAGGGTCTACGAGCAGTACTTC	CASSPLGRVYEQYF
TRBV7-9	once	TRBJ1-2	.	TGTGCCAGCAGCGTAGGGGCTCAGTTTACAACCTTC	CASSVGAQFTTF
TRBV3-1/TRBV3-2	.	TRBJ2-5	.	TGTGCCAGCAGCCAAGCGGGAATGAGGGAGACCCAGTACTTC	CASSQAGMRETQYF
TRBV6-5	.	TRBJ1-5	.	TGTGCCAGCTCCCGACAGCCAGTCAATCAGCCCCAGCATTTT	CASSRQPVNQPQHF
TRBV2	.	TRBJ2-2	.	TGTGCCAGCAGTGAAAATTGGGGAGGCGGGGAGCTGTTTTTT	CASSENWGGGELFF
TRBV10-3	.	TRBJ2-1	TRBD2	TGTGCCATCGCGCCCCTGCTGCTAGCGGGAGTAGGCGAGCAGTTCTTC	CAIAPLLLAGVGEQFF
TRBV9	.	TRBJ2-5	TRBD1	TGTGCCAGCAGCGTAGGGGACAGGGGGCGTCAAGAGACCCAGTACTTC	CASSVGDRGRQETQYF
TRBV5-1	few	TRBJ2-2	.	TGCGCCAGCAGCTCACGGGATGTAATCGCCGGGGAGCTGTTTTTT	CASSSRDVIAGELFF
TRBV6-5	.	TRBJ1-4	.	TGTGCCAGCAGTTACTCGGAGGGGCTGGAAGAAAAACTGTTTTTT	CASSYSEGLEEKLFF
TRBV11-2	.	TRBJ2-7	TRBD2	TGTGCCAGCAGCTCCGGGGGGGGGACTAGCGGTACCTACGAGCAGTACTTC	CASSSGGGTSGTYEQYF
TRBV7-9	.	TRBJ2-3	.	TGTGCCAGCAGTAAAGGCAACCCGGGCGTGAGCACAGATACGCAGTATTTT	CASSKGNPGVSTDTQYF
TRBV30	.	TRBJ2-7	.	TGTGCCTGGAGTAGAGTTTTAAGCGGCGAGCAGTACTTC	CAWSRVLSGEQYF
TRBV30	.	TRBJ2-1	TRBD2	TGTGCCTGGAGTGCTCTAGCGGGAGTAGGTGAGCAGTTCTTC	CAWSALAGVGEQFF
TRBV28	.	TRBJ2-7	.	TGTGCCAGCAGTTCTCTCGGTACCTACGAGCAGTACTTC	CASSSLGTYEQYF
TRBV15	.	TRBJ2-1	.	TGTGCCACCAGCAGAGGGGAGGTCAATGAGCAGTTCTTC	CATSRGEVNEQFF
TRBV9	.	TRBJ2-7	TRBD2	TGTGCCAGCAGCGTAGGGCTAGCGGGAGGCGAGCAGTACTTC	CASSVGLAGGEQYF
TRBV29-1	.	TRBJ2-7	.	TGCAGCGCCACCTGGGGCCACGAGCAGTACTTC	CSATWGHEQYF
TRBV6-5	few	TRBJ1-5	.	TGTGCCAGCAGAAGGGGAGTCCAAGGCAATCAGCCCCAGCATTTT	CASRRGVQGNQPQHF
TRBV27	.	TRBJ2-7	.	TGTGCCAGCAGTTTATACCAGGGGACCTACGAGCAGTACTTC	CASSLYQGTYEQYF
TRBV11-3	.	TRBJ1-4	TRBD1	TGTGCCAGCAGCTTAGATCTTCCGGGACAGGGTAGAGAAAAACTGTTTTTT	CASSLDLPGQGREKLFF
TRBV6-6	.	TRBJ1-2	.	TGTGCCAGCTTGGATCAGGGGTTTGTTAACTATGGCTACACCTTC	CASLDQGFVNYGYTF
TRBV28	.	TRBJ2-7	.	TGTGCCAGCCGACGGGGGTACGAGCAGTACTTC	CASRRGYEQYF
TRBV24-1	.	TRBJ2-1	TRBD2	TGTGCCACCAGTGATTTGCAGACCGGGACTAGGAATGAGCAGTTCTTC	CATSDLQTGTRNEQFF
TRBV9	.	TRBJ1-2	TRBD1	TGTGCCAGCAGCGTGGGGGACAGTATAAACTATGGCTACACCTTC	CASSVGDSINYGYTF
TRBV10-3	.	TRBJ2-5	.	TGTGCCATCTCACGCGGGATAGAGACCCAGTACTTC	CAISRGIETQYF
TRBV7-9	.	TRBJ1-5	TRBD1	TGTGCCAGCAGCCCAGACAGGGTAAATCAGCCCCAGCATTTT	CASSPDRVNQPQHF